The 28 T cell receptor beta chains below were found in one sample sequenced in a study of memory CD4+ T cells and cytomegalovirus serostatus. The sort gate was single viable CD3+CD4+CD8-CD45RO+ cells for memory CD4+ T cells. Clones were read by immunoSEQ multiplex PCR, and TCRdb kept only the in-frame ones, dropping some. The repertoire has about 58,000 clones, under 90% of them found once; the top ten carry around 0.5%. Specimen: memory CD4+ T cells from blood. The receptors were gathered from an adult in good health and CMV-seronegative. Some clones in this sample may be carry-over from other donors' samples.

This chain links TRBV6-5 with TRBJ2-1; 11 bases fit TRBD2. J lost 4 bases, V lost 6 bases, and 5 bases had no gene match. CDR3 length: 15 residues. The germline CDR1 and CDR2 sequences are MNHEY and SVGAGI. The CDR3 spells CASSSGTSGYNEQFF. The CDR3 region has the DNA TGTGCCAGCAGCTCCGGGACTAGCGGTTACAATGAGCAGTTCTTC.

This clone was observed once. The chain employs TRBV4-2 and TRBJ2-1, with D possibly being TRBD2 (5 bases). Deletions cut 0 bases from V and 9 bases from J, with 12 bases between. In germline, CDR1 is LGHNA, CDR2 YNFKEQ. The length of the CDR3 is 14 residues. This CDR3 reads CASSQESSPGEQFF. CDR3 sequence (DNA): TGTGCCAGCAGCCAAGAATCTAGCCCGGGTGAGCAGTTCTTC.

In DNA, the CDR3 is TGTGCCAGCACTTGGACTAGCGGGATTGATACGCAGTATTTT. Translation gives CASTWTSGIDTQYF. The rearrangement links TRBV2 to TRBJ2-3; 12 bases fit TRBD2. Germline CDR1 and CDR2: SNHLY and FYNNEI. Trimming at V came to 7 bases and at J to 6 bases, leaving 5 bases not matched to a gene. The CDR3 covers 14 residues.

The V and J genes are TRBV2 and TRBJ2-4; D gene uncertain. The CDR3 spans 14 residues. The germline gives CDR1 SNHLY, CDR2 FYNNEI. V lost 4 bases and J lost 0, with 7 bases in between. The CDR3 loop is CASSGGSAKNIQYF. The CDR3 DNA sequence: TGTGCCAGCAGTGGGGGTTCAGCCAAAAACATTCAGTACTTC.

V and J are TRBV5-1 and TRBJ1-4, with D unresolved. CDR1 and CDR2 from the germline V gene are SGHRS and YFSETQ. CDR3 length equals 15 residues. Trimming stripped 0 bases from V and 4 bases from J, with 10 bases between. The CDR3 sequence: CASSLGFQVNEKLFF. CDR3 bases: TGCGCCAGCAGCTTGGGCTTTCAGGTTAATGAAAAACTGTTTTTT.

The CDR3: CASSLAGVGRETQYF. As DNA, the CDR3 is TGTGCCAGCAGCTTGGCGGGAGTGGGTCGAGAGACCCAGTACTTC. The chain recombines TRBV7-3 with TRBJ2-5, with 7 bases lining up with TRBD2. V lost 3 bases and J lost 4; bases outside the gene matches: 8. The CDR3 contains 15 residues. Per the germline V gene, CDR1 is SGHTA and CDR2 is FQGTGA.

J is TRBJ1-2 and V is TRBV6-6, with 9 nucleotides matching TRBD1. With 2 bases clipped from V and 3 bases from J, the junction kept 1 base outside the gene matches. CDR1 MNHNY and CDR2 SVGAGI come from the germline V gene (reference sequence). This CDR3 spans 14 amino acids. CDR3 in amino acids: CASSYRTGDYGYTF. The CDR3 DNA is TGTGCCAGCAGTTACAGGACAGGGGACTATGGCTACACCTTC.

This chain connects TRBV2 to TRBJ2-2, with 10 nucleotides matching TRBD2. CDR1 is SNHLY and CDR2 is FYNNEI in the germline V gene. This CDR3 is built from 15 residues. With 5 bases clipped from V and 4 bases from J, the junction kept 4 bases outside the gene matches. Here the CDR3 reads CASSTGLAATGELFF. CDR3 DNA: TGTGCCAGCAGTACTGGACTAGCGGCCACCGGGGAGCTGTTTTTT.

The chain employs TRBV19 and TRBJ2-6, with TRBD2 as a possible D gene (7 bases). With 9 bases removed from V and 2 bases from J, the gap between germline ends came to 14 bases. The CDR3 has 15 residues. The germline gives CDR1 LNHDA, CDR2 SQIVND (reference sequence). The chain's CDR3 is CASRLGGAGANVLTF. The CDR3 region has the DNA TGTGCCAGCAGATTAGGGGGGGCTGGGGCCAACGTCCTGACTTTC.

This chain joins TRBV30 and TRBJ1-5, with D tentatively TRBD1 (6 bases). There are 13 residues in the CDR3. The V and J ends lost 2 bases and 4 bases respectively, with 9 bases between them. The germline V gene encodes CDR1 GTSNPN and CDR2 SVGIG (reference sequence). DNA for the CDR3: TGTGCCTGGAGTTTCCAGGGGAATCAGCCCCAGCATTTT. It encodes CAWSFQGNQPQHF.

This chain connects TRBV6-6 to TRBJ1-2; TRBD1 matches 7 bases. The CDR3 runs 13 residues. V lost 8 bases and J lost 1; bases outside the gene matches: 4. Looked up from germline, CDR1 is MNHNY and CDR2 is SVGAGI (reference sequence). The CDR3 bases are TGTGCCAGCGACAGGGCCCTTAACTATGGCTACACCTTC. As protein: CASDRALNYGYTF.

The chain is built from TRBV27 and TRBJ2-7, with 15 positions matching TRBD2. This CDR3 contains 15 residues. Germline V lookup: CDR1 MNHEY, CDR2 SMNVEV (reference sequence). The junction had 3 bases not matched to a gene; V was cut back by 6 bases and J by 3 bases. The CDR3 DNA reads TGTGCCAGCAGGTCGGGACTAGCGGGAGGCTACGAGCAGTACTTC. It specifies CASRSGLAGGYEQYF.

This sequence joins TRBV6-6 and TRBJ1-1; weak D call: TRBD1 (5 bases). The V end lost 5 bases, the J end lost 3 bases, and 16 bases lay between the germline ends. CDR3 length: 15 amino acids. The germline V gene has CDR1 MNHNY and CDR2 SVGAGI (reference sequence). CDR3 in DNA: TGTGCCAGCAGTCCCCGCGGGGTGACAGACACTGAAGCTTTCTTT. It is translated as CASSPRGVTDTEAFF.

This sequence joins TRBV6-1 and TRBJ2-7; 7 bases align to TRBD1. This CDR3 is 14 amino acids long. Per germline, CDR1 MNHNS and CDR2 SASEGT. The trim removed 6 bases at V and 5 bases at J, leaving 10 bases unmatched. This CDR3 reads CASRADRARHEQYF. DNA for the CDR3: TGTGCCAGCAGAGCCGACAGGGCTCGACACGAGCAGTACTTC.

The rearrangement uses TRBV27 and TRBJ2-5; TRBD2 aligns across 9 bases. The CDR3 length is 18 residues. With 3 bases clipped from V and 5 bases from J, the junction kept 16 bases outside the gene matches. CDR1 MNHEY and CDR2 SMNVEV come from the germline V gene (reference sequence). CDR3 loop: CASSLVRLAAIAGETQYF. Written as DNA, the CDR3 is TGTGCCAGCAGTTTGGTGAGACTAGCGGCCATTGCGGGGGAGACCCAGTACTTC.

The genes are TRBV19 and TRBJ2-4, with 8 bases fitting TRBD1. There are 13 residues in the CDR3. The ends lost 5 bases at V and 8 bases at J; junction bases unmatched: 5. The V gene's germline CDR1 is LNHDA and CDR2 SQIVND (reference sequence). Written as DNA, the CDR3 is TGTGCCAGTAGTTTCGGACAGGGTGACATTCAGTACTTC. Its translation: CASSFGQGDIQYF. The variable domain in full, completed from reference TRBV19 and TRBJ2-4, reads DGGITQSPKYLFRKEGQNVTLSCEQNLNHDAMYWYRQDPGQGLRLIYYSQIVNDFQKGDIAEGYSVSREKKESFPLTVTSAQKNPTAFYLCASSFGQGDIQYFGAGTRLSVL.

This clone was seen once. The rearrangement links TRBV28 to TRBJ1-1; weak D call: TRBD1 (6 bases). V was cut by 6 bases and J by 0 bases, with 23 bases left in between. From germline, CDR1 is MDHEN and CDR2 SYDVKM. CDR3 length: 18 amino acids. The CDR3: CASSPFSFRTALNTEAFF. The CDR3 DNA follows: TGTGCCAGCAGCCCATTTTCTTTCCGGACAGCCCTGAACACTGAAGCTTTCTTT.

J is TRBJ2-1 and V is TRBV4-3; the match to TRBD2 covers 12 bases. With V trimmed by 4 bases and J by 15 bases, 13 bases remained unmatched. This CDR3 spans 15 amino acids. CDR1 and CDR2 from the germline V gene are LGHNA and YSLEER. As DNA, the CDR3 is TGCGCCAGCAGCCCTTCCAGGGCTAGCGGGAGGGCTCGGTTCTTC. Protein: CASSPSRASGRARFF.

The V and J genes are TRBV6-6 and TRBJ1-5, with TRBD1 identical over 8 bases. Trimming at V came to 6 bases and at J to 7 bases, leaving 11 bases not matched to a gene. The germline V gene encodes CDR1 MNHNY and CDR2 SVGAGI (reference sequence). The CDR3 runs to 15 residues. CDR3 DNA: TGTGCCAGCAGGGGCGACAGGGGCGGAGGGCAGCCCCAGCATTTT. It specifies CASRGDRGGGQPQHF.

The chain couples TRBV28 to TRBJ2-7, with D perhaps matching TRBD2 (6 bases). With 4 bases removed from V and 0 bases from J, the gap between germline ends came to 16 bases. CDR1 and CDR2 (germline): MDHEN, SYDVKM. This CDR3 comprises 16 residues. CDR3 nucleotide sequence: TGTGCCAGCAGTTCGGGCGGGGCGGGTTTCTCCTACGAGCAGTACTTC. Translated, it gives CASSSGGAGFSYEQYF.

This clone occurred a few times. The chain uses TRBV2 and TRBJ1-1, with D unclear. In germline, CDR1 is SNHLY, CDR2 FYNNEI. CDR3 length: 14 residues. V lost 2 bases and J 11 bases, leaving 18 bases between the germline ends. CDR3: CASSETGSFQAAFF. CDR3 DNA: TGTGCCAGCAGTGAAACGGGGTCCTTTCAGGCTGCTTTCTTT.

This chain joins TRBV30 and TRBJ2-7, with a weak D call TRBD2 (6 bases). Germline assignment: CDR1 GTSNPN and CDR2 SVGIG (reference sequence). Trimming left V 3 bases short and J 2 bases short, with 11 bases between. This CDR3 spans 13 amino acids. The CDR3 is CAWRVERAYEQYF. The CDR3 bases are TGTGCCTGGAGGGTGGAGCGGGCCTACGAGCAGTACTTC.

The V gene is TRBV30, the J gene TRBJ2-3; D gene ambiguous. Trimming left V 3 bases short and J 0 bases short, with 10 bases between. CDR3 size: 14 residues. CDR1 is GTSNPN and CDR2 is SVGIG in the germline V gene (reference sequence). CDR3 in DNA: TGTGCCTGGAGGGGCGGCCTTAGCACAGATACGCAGTATTTT. Its translation: CAWRGGLSTDTQYF. Combining the CDR3 with reference TRBV30 and TRBJ2-3 gives the whole variable domain SQTIHQWPATLVQPVGSPLSLECTVEGTSNPNLYWYRQAAGRGLQLLFYSVGIGQISSEVPQNLSASRPQDRQFILSSKKLLLSDSGFYLCAWRGGLSTDTQYFGPGTRLTVL.

The chain uses TRBV6-1 and TRBJ1-2; D is possibly TRBD1 (6 bases). The germline V gene encodes CDR1 MNHNS and CDR2 SASEGT. The CDR3 has 15 amino acids. V lost 6 bases to trimming and J lost 6 bases, with 20 bases between them. The DNA of the CDR3 is TGTGCCAGCAGAGATTTGGGGGGGCCGTCCCATGGCTACACCTTC. Amino acid sequence: CASRDLGGPSHGYTF.

The J gene is TRBJ2-2, the V gene TRBV5-1; 9 bases are shared with TRBD1. The germline V gene encodes CDR1 SGHRS and CDR2 YFSETQ. CDR3 length: 14 residues. The J segment lost 6 bases and the V segment lost 2 bases, leaving 2 bases of the junction unmatched. This CDR3 is CASSLQGAPGELFF. Here the CDR3 DNA reads TGCGCCAGCAGCTTACAGGGGGCCCCCGGGGAGCTGTTTTTT. Filled out from reference TRBV5-1 and TRBJ2-2, the complete variable domain reads KAGVTQTPRYLIKTRGQQVTLSCSPISGHRSVSWYQQTPGQGLQFLFEYFSETQRNKGNFPGRFSGRQFSNSRSEMNVSTLELGDSALYLCASSLQGAPGELFFGEGSRLTVL.

The rearrangement uses TRBV2 and TRBJ2-4; D is unclear. V was trimmed by 7 bases and J by 4 bases, leaving 5 bases between them. The CDR3 length is 11 residues. Germline loops: CDR1 SNHLY, CDR2 FYNNEI. The CDR3 loop is CASTRKNIQYF. The CDR3 coding sequence is TGTGCCAGCACCAGGAAAAACATTCAGTACTTC.

In this sample, this clone turned up once. CDR3 in amino acids: CASSAENTGELFF. The CDR3 DNA follows: TGTGCCAGCAGTGCAGAGAACACCGGGGAGCTGTTTTTT. The rearrangement links TRBV2 to TRBJ2-2; D is unresolved. Germline CDR1 reads SNHLY; CDR2 reads FYNNEI. This CDR3 is 13 amino acids long. Trimming cost V 4 bases and J 1 base, with 4 bases left between them.

This sequence joins TRBV7-3 and TRBJ2-3; possible D gene TRBD1, 5 bases. The length of the CDR3 is 16 residues. V was pared by 2 bases and J by 2 bases, with 14 bases between. Per the germline V gene, CDR1 is SGHTA and CDR2 is FQGTGA. The CDR3: CASSLQGPSPTDTQYF. CDR3 in DNA: TGTGCCAGCAGCTTACAGGGCCCCTCGCCCACAGATACGCAGTATTTT.